The clone carrying this T cell receptor (beta chain) was observed many times. These data originate in a study of patients and donors after allogeneic stem cell transplantation. Germline values: CDR1 MGHRA, CDR2 YSYEKL. V lost 2 bases and J 9 bases, leaving 8 bases between the germline ends. This CDR3 region has 13 residues. Each CDR3 protein is one row after TCRdb ran MiXCR on the RT-PCR reads. Here the sample spans 200,000 to 250,000 distinct CDR3 sequences, roughly 38% being singletons. This TCR derives from a human donor who was either an allogeneic HSCT recipient or a stem cell or donor lymphocyte infusion donor (not recorded which). It is not recorded whose cells these are; they may come from a transplant donor. The chain links TRBV4-1 to TRBJ1-6; a weak D match, TRBD1 (6 bases). Sequencing was performed on blood, either unsorted or a sorted T cell fraction (not recorded which). The CDR3 sequence is CASSQRGSSPLHF. CDR3 nucleotide sequence: TGCGCCAGCAGCCAAAGGGGGAGTTCACCCCTCCACTTT.